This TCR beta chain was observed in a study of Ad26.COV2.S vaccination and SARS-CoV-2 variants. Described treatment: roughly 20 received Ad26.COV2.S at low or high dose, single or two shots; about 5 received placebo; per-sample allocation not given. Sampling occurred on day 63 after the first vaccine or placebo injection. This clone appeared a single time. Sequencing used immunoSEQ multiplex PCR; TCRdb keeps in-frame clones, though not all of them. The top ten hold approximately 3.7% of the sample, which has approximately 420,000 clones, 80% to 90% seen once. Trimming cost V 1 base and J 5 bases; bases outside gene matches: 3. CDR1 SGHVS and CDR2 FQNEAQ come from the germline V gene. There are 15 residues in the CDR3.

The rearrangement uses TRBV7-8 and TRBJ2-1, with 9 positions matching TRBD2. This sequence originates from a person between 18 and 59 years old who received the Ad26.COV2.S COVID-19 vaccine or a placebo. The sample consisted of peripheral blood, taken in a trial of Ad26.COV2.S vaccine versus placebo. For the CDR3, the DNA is TGTGCCAGCAGCTTAGGCCTAGCGGGGAACAATGAGCAGTTCTTC. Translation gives CASSLGLAGNNEQFF.